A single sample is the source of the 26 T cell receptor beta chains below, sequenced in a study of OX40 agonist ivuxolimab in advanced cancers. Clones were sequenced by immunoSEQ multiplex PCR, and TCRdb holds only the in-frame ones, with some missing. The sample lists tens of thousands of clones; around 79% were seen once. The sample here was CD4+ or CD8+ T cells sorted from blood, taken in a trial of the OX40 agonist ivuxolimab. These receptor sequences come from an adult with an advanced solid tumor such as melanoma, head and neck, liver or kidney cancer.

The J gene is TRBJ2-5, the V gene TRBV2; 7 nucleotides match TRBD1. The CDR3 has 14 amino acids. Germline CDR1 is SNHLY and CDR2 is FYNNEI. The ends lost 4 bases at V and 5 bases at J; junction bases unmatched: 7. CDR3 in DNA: TGTGCCAGCAGTGGGGACAGCCAAAGGGAGACCCAGTACTTC. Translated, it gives CASSGDSQRETQYF.

The DNA for the CDR3 is TGTGCCACCTCGAGCGGCGGGAGTACCCAAGAGACCCAGTACTTC. It is translated as CATSSGGSTQETQYF. The rearrangement uses TRBV9 and TRBJ2-5, with TRBD2 identical over 7 bases. The J segment lost 1 base and the V segment lost 9 bases, leaving 12 bases of the junction unmatched. The CDR3 covers 15 residues. The germline V gene encodes CDR1 SGDLS and CDR2 YYNGEE.

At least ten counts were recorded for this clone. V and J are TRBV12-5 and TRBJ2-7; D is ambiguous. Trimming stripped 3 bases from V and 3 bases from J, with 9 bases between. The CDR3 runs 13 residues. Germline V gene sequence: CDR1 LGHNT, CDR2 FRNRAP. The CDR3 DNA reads TGTGCTAGTGGTTTCGGTTCGGGCTACGAGCAGTACTTC. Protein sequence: CASGFGSGYEQYF.

CDR3 sequence (DNA): TGTGCCAGCAGCCAGGGGGTGTCTCTGCAGTATTTT. Translating it yields CASSQGVSLQYF. This sequence joins TRBV5-6 and TRBJ2-3, with 7 nucleotides matching TRBD1. The CDR3 is made up of 12 amino acids. V lost 4 bases, J lost 11 bases, and 7 bases stayed unmatched. Germline V gene lookup returns CDR1 SGHDT and CDR2 YYEEEE.

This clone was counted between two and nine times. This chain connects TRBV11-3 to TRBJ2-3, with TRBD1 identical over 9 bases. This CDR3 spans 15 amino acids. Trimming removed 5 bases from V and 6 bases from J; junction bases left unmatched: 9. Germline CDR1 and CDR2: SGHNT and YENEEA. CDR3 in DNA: TGTGCCAGCAGCCGGGGACAGGGTCTTATGGATACGCAGTATTTT. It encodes CASSRGQGLMDTQYF.

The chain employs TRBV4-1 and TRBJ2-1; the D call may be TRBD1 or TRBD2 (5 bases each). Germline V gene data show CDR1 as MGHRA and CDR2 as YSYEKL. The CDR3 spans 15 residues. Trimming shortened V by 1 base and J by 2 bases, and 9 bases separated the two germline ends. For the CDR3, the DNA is TGCGCCAGCAGCCAAGGGGACGGGGCCTACAATGAGCAGTTCTTC. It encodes CASSQGDGAYNEQFF.

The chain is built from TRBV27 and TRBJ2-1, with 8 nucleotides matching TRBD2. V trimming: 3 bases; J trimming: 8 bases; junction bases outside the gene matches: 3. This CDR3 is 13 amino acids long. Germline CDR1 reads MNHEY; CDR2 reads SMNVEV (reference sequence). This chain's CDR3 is CASSFGTRDEQFF. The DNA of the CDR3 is TGTGCCAGCAGTTTTGGGACTAGAGATGAGCAGTTCTTC.

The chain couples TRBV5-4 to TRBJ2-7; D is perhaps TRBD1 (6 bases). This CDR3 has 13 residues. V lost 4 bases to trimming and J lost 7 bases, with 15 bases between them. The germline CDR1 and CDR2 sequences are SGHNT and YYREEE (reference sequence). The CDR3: CASSLRGLGEQYF. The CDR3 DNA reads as TGTGCCAGCAGCCTCAGGGGTCTGGGGGAGCAGTACTTC.

In nucleotides, the CDR3 is TGTGCCAGCAGTTTAGGCAGTACCTACGAGCAGTACTTC. Translating gives CASSLGSTYEQYF. J is TRBJ2-7 and V is TRBV28, with D unresolved. V gave up 2 bases and J gave up 2 bases, with 7 bases separating them. This CDR3 is built from 13 residues. From germline, CDR1 is MDHEN and CDR2 SYDVKM.

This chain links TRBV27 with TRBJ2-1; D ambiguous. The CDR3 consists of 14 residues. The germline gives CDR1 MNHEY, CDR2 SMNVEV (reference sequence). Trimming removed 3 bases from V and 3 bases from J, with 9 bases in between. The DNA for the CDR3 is TGTGCCAGCAGTTTTCGGGCTGACTACAATGAGCAGTTCTTC. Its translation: CASSFRADYNEQFF.

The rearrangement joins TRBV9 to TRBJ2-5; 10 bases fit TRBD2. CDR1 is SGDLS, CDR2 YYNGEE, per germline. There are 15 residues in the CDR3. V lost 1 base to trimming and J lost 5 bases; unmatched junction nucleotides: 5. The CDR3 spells CASSVTSGIRETQYF. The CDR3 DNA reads TGTGCCAGCAGCGTAACTAGCGGGATACGGGAGACCCAGTACTTC.

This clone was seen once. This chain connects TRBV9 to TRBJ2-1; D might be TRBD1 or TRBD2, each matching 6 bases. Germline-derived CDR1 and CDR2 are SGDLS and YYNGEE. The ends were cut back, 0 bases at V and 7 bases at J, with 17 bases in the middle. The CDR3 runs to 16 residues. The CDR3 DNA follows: TGTGCCAGCAGCGTAGAGTTTGCCGGGGGCCGTAATGAGCAGTTCTTC. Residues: CASSVEFAGGRNEQFF. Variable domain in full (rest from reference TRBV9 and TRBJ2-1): DSGVTQTPKHLITATGQRVTLRCSPRSGDLSVYWYQQSLDQGLQFLIQYYNGEERAKGNILERFSAQQFPDLHSELNLSSLELGDSALYFCASSVEFAGGRNEQFFGPGTRLTVL.

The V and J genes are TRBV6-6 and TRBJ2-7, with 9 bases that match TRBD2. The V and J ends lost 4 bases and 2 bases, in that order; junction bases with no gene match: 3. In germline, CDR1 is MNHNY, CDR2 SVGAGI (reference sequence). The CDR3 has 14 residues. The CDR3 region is CASSFIAGAYEQYF. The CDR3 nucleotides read TGTGCCAGCAGTTTTATAGCGGGAGCCTACGAGCAGTACTTC.

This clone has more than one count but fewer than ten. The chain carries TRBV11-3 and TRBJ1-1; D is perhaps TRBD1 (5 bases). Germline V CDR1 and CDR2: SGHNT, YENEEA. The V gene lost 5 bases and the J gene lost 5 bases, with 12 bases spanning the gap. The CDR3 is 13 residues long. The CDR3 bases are TGTGCCAGCAGCAGCGACAGCTGGACTGAAGCTTTCTTT. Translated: CASSSDSWTEAFF.

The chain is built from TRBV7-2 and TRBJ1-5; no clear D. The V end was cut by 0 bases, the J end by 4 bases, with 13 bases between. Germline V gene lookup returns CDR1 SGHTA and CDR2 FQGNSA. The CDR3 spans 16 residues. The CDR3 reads CASSLAIGRVNQPQHF. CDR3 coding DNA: TGTGCCAGCAGCTTAGCTATCGGCCGCGTTAATCAGCCCCAGCATTTT.

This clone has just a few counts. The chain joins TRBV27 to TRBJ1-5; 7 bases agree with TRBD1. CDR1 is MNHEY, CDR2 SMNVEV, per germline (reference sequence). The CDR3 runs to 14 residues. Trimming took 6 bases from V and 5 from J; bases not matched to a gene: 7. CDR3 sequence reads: CASRGQVNHQPQHF. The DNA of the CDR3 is TGTGCCAGCAGAGGACAGGTTAACCATCAGCCCCAGCATTTT.

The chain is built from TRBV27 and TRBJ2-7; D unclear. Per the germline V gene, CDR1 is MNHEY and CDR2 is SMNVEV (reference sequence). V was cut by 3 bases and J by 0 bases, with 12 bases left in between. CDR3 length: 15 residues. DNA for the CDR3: TGTGCCAGCAGTTTTGAGGTTGGGGACTCCTACGAGCAGTACTTC. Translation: CASSFEVGDSYEQYF.

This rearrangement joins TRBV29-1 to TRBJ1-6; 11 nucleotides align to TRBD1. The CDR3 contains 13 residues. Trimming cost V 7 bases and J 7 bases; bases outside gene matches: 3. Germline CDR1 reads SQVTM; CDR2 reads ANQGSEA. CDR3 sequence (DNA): TGCAGCGCGGGGGACAGGGGGAATTCACCCCTCCACTTT. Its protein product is CSAGDRGNSPLHF.

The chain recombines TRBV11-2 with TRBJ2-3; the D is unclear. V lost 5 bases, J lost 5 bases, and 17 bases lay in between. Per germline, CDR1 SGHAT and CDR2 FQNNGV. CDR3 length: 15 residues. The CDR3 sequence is CASSTITGTVDTQYF. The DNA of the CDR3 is TGTGCCAGCAGCACAATAACGGGTACAGTAGATACGCAGTATTTT.

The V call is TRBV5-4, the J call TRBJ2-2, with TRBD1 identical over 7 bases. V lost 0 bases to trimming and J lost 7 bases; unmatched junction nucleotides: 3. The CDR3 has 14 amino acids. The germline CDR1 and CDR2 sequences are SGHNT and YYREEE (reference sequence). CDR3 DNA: TGTGCCAGCAGCTTGGCGGACAGGCACGGGGAGCTGTTTTTT. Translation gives CASSLADRHGELFF.

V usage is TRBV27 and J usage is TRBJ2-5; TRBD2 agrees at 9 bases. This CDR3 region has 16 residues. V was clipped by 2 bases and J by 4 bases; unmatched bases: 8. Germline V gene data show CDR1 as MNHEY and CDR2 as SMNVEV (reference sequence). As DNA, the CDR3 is TGTGCCAGCAGTTTAATGAGCGGGAGGTTTCGAGAGACCCAGTACTTC. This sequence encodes CASSLMSGRFRETQYF.

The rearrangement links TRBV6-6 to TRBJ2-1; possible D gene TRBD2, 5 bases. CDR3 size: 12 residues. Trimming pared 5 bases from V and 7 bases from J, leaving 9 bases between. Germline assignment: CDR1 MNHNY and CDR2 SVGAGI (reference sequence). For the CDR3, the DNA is TGTGCCAGCAGTCGCCCGGGGAATGAGCAGTTCTTC. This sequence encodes CASSRPGNEQFF.

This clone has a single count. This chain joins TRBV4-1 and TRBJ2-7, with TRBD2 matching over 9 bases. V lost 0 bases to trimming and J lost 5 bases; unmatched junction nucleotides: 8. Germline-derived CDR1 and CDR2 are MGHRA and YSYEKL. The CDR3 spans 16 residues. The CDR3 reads CASSQEVRGGRHEQYV. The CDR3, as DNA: TGCGCCAGCAGCCAAGAGGTGCGGGGGGGCCGCCACGAGCAGTACGTC.

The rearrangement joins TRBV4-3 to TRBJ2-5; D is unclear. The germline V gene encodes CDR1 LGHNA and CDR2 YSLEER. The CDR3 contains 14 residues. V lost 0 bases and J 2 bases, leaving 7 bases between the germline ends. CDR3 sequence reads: CASSQDEVQETQYF. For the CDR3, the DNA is TGCGCCAGCAGCCAAGATGAGGTTCAAGAGACCCAGTACTTC.

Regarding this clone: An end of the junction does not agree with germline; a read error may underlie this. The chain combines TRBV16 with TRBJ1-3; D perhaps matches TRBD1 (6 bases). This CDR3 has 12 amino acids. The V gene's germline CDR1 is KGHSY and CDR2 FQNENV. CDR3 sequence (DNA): TGTGCCAGCAGCCAATCGAGAGGGGGTGCTCATTTT. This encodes CASSQSRGGAHF.

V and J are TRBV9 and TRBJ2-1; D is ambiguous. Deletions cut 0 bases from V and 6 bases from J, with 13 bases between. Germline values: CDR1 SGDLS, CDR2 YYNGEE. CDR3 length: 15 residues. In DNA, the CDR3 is TGTGCCAGCAGCGTAGGATCCGGCCCCGGCAATGAGCAGTTCTTC. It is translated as CASSVGSGPGNEQFF.